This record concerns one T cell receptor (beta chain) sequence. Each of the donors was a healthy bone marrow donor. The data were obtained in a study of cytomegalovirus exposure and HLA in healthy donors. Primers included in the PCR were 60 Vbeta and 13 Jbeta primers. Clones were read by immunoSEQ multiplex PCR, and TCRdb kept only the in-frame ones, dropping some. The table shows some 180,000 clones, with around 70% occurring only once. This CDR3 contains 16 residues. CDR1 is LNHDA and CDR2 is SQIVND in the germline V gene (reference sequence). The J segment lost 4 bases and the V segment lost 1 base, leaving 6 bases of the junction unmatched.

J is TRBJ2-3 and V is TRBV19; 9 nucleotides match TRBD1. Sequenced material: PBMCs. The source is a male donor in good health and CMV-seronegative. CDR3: CASSIVQGASADTQYF. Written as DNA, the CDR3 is TGTGCCAGTAGTATAGTACAGGGGGCAAGCGCAGATACGCAGTATTTT.